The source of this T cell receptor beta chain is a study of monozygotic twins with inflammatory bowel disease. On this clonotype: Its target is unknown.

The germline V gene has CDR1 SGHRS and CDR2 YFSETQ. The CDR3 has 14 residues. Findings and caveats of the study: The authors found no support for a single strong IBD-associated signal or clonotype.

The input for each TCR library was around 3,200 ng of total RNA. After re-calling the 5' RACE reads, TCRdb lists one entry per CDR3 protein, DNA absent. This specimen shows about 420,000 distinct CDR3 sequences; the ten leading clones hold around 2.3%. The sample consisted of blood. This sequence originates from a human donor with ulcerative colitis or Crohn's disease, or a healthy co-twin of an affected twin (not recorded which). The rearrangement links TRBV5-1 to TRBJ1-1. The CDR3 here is CASSNSDLNTEAFF.